This TCR beta chain was captured in a study of early T cells in non-severe SARS-CoV-2 infection. Study-wide background: Bulk RNA from unsorted whole blood was sequenced; chains were unpaired.

In its sample, this clonotype was seen many times. Unique molecular identifiers were added to individual cDNA molecules. A single record per CDR3 protein comes from TCRdb applying MiXCR to the 5' RACE reads. In the table there are 98,000 or so distinct CDR3 sequences, over 10% of which are singletons. Germline assignment: CDR1 SGHAT and CDR2 FQNNGV. The V and J ends lost 5 bases and 5 bases, in that order; junction bases with no gene match: 16. This CDR3 region has 18 residues. This TCR came from an adult who was a healthcare worker with PCR-confirmed SARS-CoV-2 infection or an uninfected control (not recorded which). The rearrangement links TRBV11-2 to TRBJ2-2; 8 positions match TRBD1. The sequencing sample was made of whole blood. The CDR3 protein is CASSTRRRQGIETGELFF. As DNA, the CDR3 is TGTGCCAGCAGCACTAGACGACGACAGGGGATCGAAACCGGGGAGCTGTTTTTT.